This passage covers 16 T cell receptor beta chains from one sample sequenced in a study of blood T cell repertoires in COVID-19. TCRdb's copy holds only in-frame clones and misses some; the assay was immunoSEQ multiplex PCR. Of 200,000 to 250,000 clones in the sample, about 81% were seen once. Input material: PBMCs or T cells enriched from blood (not recorded which). These receptors were obtained from a man in his forties who had recovered from COVID-19.

V usage is TRBV30 and J usage is TRBJ1-2; TRBD1 might be the D (6 bases). Looked up from germline, CDR1 is GTSNPN and CDR2 is SVGIG (reference sequence). This CDR3 has 13 residues. V lost 4 bases and J 1 base, leaving 10 bases between the germline ends. Here the CDR3 DNA reads TGTGCCTGGATGAGGACAGTTAACTATGGCTACACCTTC. As protein: CAWMRTVNYGYTF.

Only a few counts were recorded for this clone. This chain connects TRBV11-1 to TRBJ1-5; 7 nucleotides agree with TRBD1. The trim removed 3 bases at V and 1 base at J, leaving 3 bases unmatched. CDR3 size: 15 residues. CDR1 and CDR2 from the germline V gene are SGHAT and FQDESV (reference sequence). CDR3 region: CASSLRGQSNQPQHF. The CDR3 DNA sequence: TGTGCCAGCAGCTTGAGGGGACAGAGCAATCAGCCCCAGCATTTT. Using reference TRBV11-1 and TRBJ1-5 for the parts outside the CDR3, the full variable domain is EAEVAQSPRYKITEKSQAVAFWCDPISGHATLYWYRQILGQGPELLVQFQDESVVDDSQLPKDRFSAERLKGVDSTLKIQPAELGDSAMYLCASSLRGQSNQPQHFGDGTRLSIL.

V and J are TRBV11-2 and TRBJ1-1; the match to TRBD1 covers 8 bases. The germline V gene encodes CDR1 SGHAT and CDR2 FQNNGV. The CDR3 has 14 amino acids. The ends lost 1 base at V and 11 bases at J; junction bases unmatched: 9. This CDR3 reads CASSLGTGTRRAFF. Written as DNA, the CDR3 is TGTGCCAGCAGCTTAGGGACAGGGACCCGGAGGGCTTTCTTT.

V is TRBV6-1 and J is TRBJ1-5, with D maybe TRBD1 (5 bases). CDR3 length: 16 amino acids. V was trimmed by 2 bases and J by 0 bases, leaving 11 bases between them. CDR1 MNHNS and CDR2 SASEGT come from the germline V gene. For the CDR3, the DNA is TGTGCCAGCAGTGAATGGGGCCAGGATAGCAATCAGCCCCAGCATTTT. Translating it yields CASSEWGQDSNQPQHF.

This chain joins TRBV6-2 or TRBV6-3 and TRBJ1-5; 8 bases map to TRBD1. From germline, CDR1 is MNHEY and CDR2 SVGEGT. The CDR3 totals 14 residues. V trimming: 5 bases; J trimming: 4 bases; junction bases outside the gene matches: 4. The CDR3, as DNA: TGTGCCAGCAGTACGACAGGGGCGAATCAGCCCCAGCATTTT. This gives the protein CASSTTGANQPQHF.

The V gene is TRBV2, the J gene TRBJ1-2; D gene ambiguous. Trimming cost V 9 bases and J 0 bases, with 17 bases left between them. Per the germline V gene, CDR1 is SNHLY and CDR2 is FYNNEI. This CDR3 spans 15 amino acids. The DNA for the CDR3 is TGTGCCAGTTCAATGGGAGCAGAACCTAACTATGGCTACACCTTC. It translates to CASSMGAEPNYGYTF.

Turning to this clone: A far larger clone lies a single base away; this is likely a read error. V and J are TRBV15 and TRBJ2-7; 7 bases align to TRBD1. The V segment lost 8 bases and the J segment 0 bases; nucleotides outside the gene matches: 4. Germline V gene lookup returns CDR1 LNHNV and CDR2 YYDKDF (reference sequence). This CDR3 spans 13 amino acids. The CDR3 reads CATGRDSSYEQYF. The CDR3 DNA reads as TGTGCCACCGGCCGGGACAGCTCCTACGAGCAGTACTTC.

This rearrangement joins TRBV10-2 to TRBJ1-2; 10 bases align to TRBD1. Germline CDR1 WSHSY, CDR2 SAAADI. With 3 bases clipped from V and 8 bases from J, the junction kept 6 bases outside the gene matches. The CDR3 covers 14 residues. The CDR3 loop is CASSDPTGGRGYTF. The DNA for the CDR3 is TGCGCCAGCAGTGACCCGACAGGGGGCAGAGGCTACACCTTC.

The chain employs TRBV24-1 and TRBJ1-5, with D uncertain. This CDR3 has 11 amino acids. CDR1 KGHDR and CDR2 SFDVKD come from the germline V gene. Trimming took off 8 bases at V and 6 bases at J, with 7 bases between the two ends. The CDR3 DNA sequence: TGTGCCACCACGCGGGGTCAGCCCCAGCATTTT. It codes for CATTRGQPQHF.

The chain links TRBV12-5 to TRBJ2-1; D is possibly TRBD1 (5 bases). V was trimmed by 4 bases and J by 10 bases, leaving 11 bases between them. The CDR3 runs 12 residues. The germline gives CDR1 LGHNT, CDR2 FRNRAP. CDR3 sequence: CASGSWGIEQFF. The CDR3 DNA follows: TGTGCTAGTGGTTCGTGGGGCATAGAGCAGTTCTTC.

The genes are TRBV27 and TRBJ2-1, with D tentatively TRBD1 (5 bases). This CDR3 is built from 16 residues. The germline V gene has CDR1 MNHEY and CDR2 SMNVEV (reference sequence). Trimming left V 7 bases short and J 3 bases short, with 19 bases between. The DNA for the CDR3 is TGTGCCAGCACCTCTCAAGACAGTCGGGTCTACAATGAGCAGTTCTTC. Translation: CASTSQDSRVYNEQFF.

This clone has only a few counts. The chain joins TRBV7-7 to TRBJ2-2; a weak D match, TRBD1 (5 bases). There are 14 residues in the CDR3. In germline, CDR1 is SSHAT, CDR2 FNYEAQ (reference sequence). The ends were cut back, 4 bases at V and 1 base at J, with 7 bases in the middle. This CDR3 is CASSWGENTGELFF. DNA for the CDR3: TGTGCCAGCAGCTGGGGCGAGAACACCGGGGAGCTGTTTTTT.

The CDR3 loop is CASSIIMGGRQPQHF. For the CDR3, the DNA is TGTGCCAGTAGTATTATAATGGGGGGGCGTCAGCCCCAGCATTTT. The chain couples TRBV19 to TRBJ1-5; D may be TRBD1 (6 bases). Trimming left V 3 bases short and J 6 bases short, with 15 bases between. Germline lookup yields CDR1 LNHDA and CDR2 SQIVND (reference sequence). The CDR3 length is 15 residues.

This chain links TRBV10-3 with TRBJ2-1; tentative D call: TRBD1 (6 bases). There are 15 residues in the CDR3. The V end was cut by 1 base, the J end by 2 bases, with 9 bases between. Germline CDR1 reads ENHRY; CDR2 reads SYGVKD. In DNA, the CDR3 is TGTGCCATCAGTGAGTTACAGGGACCCTACAATGAGCAGTTCTTC. Its translation is CAISELQGPYNEQFF.

In this sample, this clone turned up many times. The CDR3 here is CASSQYINYGYTF. CDR3 DNA sequence: TGTGCCAGCAGCCAATATATTAACTATGGCTACACCTTC. The chain couples TRBV14 to TRBJ1-2; no definite D call. From germline, CDR1 is SGHDN and CDR2 FVKESK. This CDR3 is built from 13 residues. Trimming took off 2 bases at V and 1 base at J, with 5 bases between the two ends.

The DNA of the CDR3 is TGTGCCAGCAGTAATCCCAGGGGGTACAGTGAAGCTTTCTTT. Residues: CASSNPRGYSEAFF. V and J are TRBV6-5 and TRBJ1-1; 7 bases are shared with TRBD1. Germline CDR1 reads MNHEY; CDR2 reads SVGAGI. CDR3 length: 14 amino acids. The V and J ends lost 5 bases and 7 bases, in that order; junction bases with no gene match: 10.